These 19 T cell receptor beta chains originate from one sample sequenced in a study of cytomegalovirus exposure and HLA in healthy donors. It was with 60 Vbeta and 13 Jbeta primers that the PCR ran. Some clones are missing from TCRdb's copy, which holds only in-frame ones; the method was immunoSEQ multiplex PCR. This sample has approximately 160,000 clones, with 60% to 80% found just once. Sequenced input: PBMCs. These receptors were collected from a woman aged 45-60 years in good health and CMV-seropositive.

The chain uses TRBV13 and TRBJ2-5; D possibly corresponds to TRBD2 (6 bases). The end of the DNA aligns better with TRBJ2-7, so the J call may be wrong. CDR3 length: 14 residues. Per germline, CDR1 PRHDT and CDR2 FYEKMQ (reference sequence). The CDR3 DNA follows: TGTGCCAGCAGCTTAACGGCGGGGAGAAACGAGCAGTACTTC. Its protein is CASSLTAGRNEQYF.

The chain carries TRBV6-1 and TRBJ1-5, with 7 bases that match TRBD1. Trimming at V came to 4 bases and at J to 3 bases, leaving 3 bases not matched to a gene. Germline V lookup: CDR1 MNHNS, CDR2 SASEGT. There are 14 residues in the CDR3. The CDR3 spells CASSGQGNNQPQHF. CDR3 in DNA: TGTGCCAGCAGTGGACAGGGAAACAATCAGCCCCAGCATTTT.

The chain recombines TRBV7-2 with TRBJ2-7, with D tentatively TRBD1 (6 bases). The CDR3 sequence is 14 residues long. Per germline, CDR1 SGHTA and CDR2 FQGNSA. V was clipped by 5 bases and J by 2 bases, with 13 bases between them. CDR3 region: CASSPRQVTYEQYF. The CDR3 DNA sequence: TGTGCCAGCAGCCCCCGACAGGTTACCTACGAGCAGTACTTC.

V gene TRBV10-3 combines with J gene TRBJ2-5, with 11 bases fitting TRBD2. V lost 6 bases to trimming and J lost 4 bases; unmatched junction nucleotides: 1. This CDR3 region has 13 residues. Germline CDR1 is ENHRY and CDR2 is SYGVKD. The CDR3 reads CAIRGTSGETQYF. CDR3 coding DNA: TGTGCCATCAGGGGGACTAGCGGAGAGACCCAGTACTTC.

The V gene is TRBV5-4, the J gene TRBJ2-3, with TRBD2 identical over 7 bases. The CDR3 consists of 15 residues. V was clipped by 0 bases and J by 6 bases; unmatched bases: 7. Germline loops: CDR1 SGHNT, CDR2 YYREEE (reference sequence). Here the CDR3 DNA reads TGTGCCAGCAGCTTGGAGGGCCGGGGAGGGGATACGCAGTATTTT. Its protein product is CASSLEGRGGDTQYF.

The chain carries TRBV15 and TRBJ1-5; a possible D gene is TRBD1 (5 bases). V was pared by 6 bases and J by 7 bases, with 19 bases between. This CDR3 has 15 amino acids. The V gene's germline CDR1 is LNHNV and CDR2 YYDKDF (reference sequence). The CDR3 loop is CATRGRARVHQPQHF. CDR3 nucleotide sequence: TGTGCCACCAGAGGACGGGCCAGGGTACACCAGCCCCAGCATTTT.

The chain uses TRBV7-8 and TRBJ1-1, with a weak D call TRBD1 (6 bases). The CDR3 is 13 residues long. Trimming removed 5 bases at V and 5 bases at J, with 12 bases between. Germline V gene lookup returns CDR1 SGHVS and CDR2 FQNEAQ. CDR3 bases: TGTGCCAGCAGCCCAACACAGGGAACTGAAGCTTTCTTT. Protein: CASSPTQGTEAFF.

The chain has TRBV5-1 and TRBJ2-3, with a possible D match to TRBD2 (6 bases). Germline CDR1 reads SGHRS; CDR2 reads YFSETQ. Trimming cost V 0 bases and J 0 bases, with 14 bases left between them. This CDR3 has 17 amino acids. The CDR3 sequence is CASSLGLEVPSTDTQYF. CDR3 DNA: TGCGCCAGCAGCTTGGGACTAGAGGTCCCTAGCACAGATACGCAGTATTTT.

This sequence joins TRBV9 and TRBJ1-1, with 7 positions matching TRBD1. The germline CDR1 and CDR2 sequences are SGDLS and YYNGEE. The CDR3 is made up of 17 amino acids. Trimming at V came to 3 bases and at J to 0 bases, leaving 11 bases not matched to a gene. CDR3 sequence (DNA): TGTGCCAGCAGCGCCTCATCTAACAGGGGACTGAACACTGAAGCTTTCTTT. Amino acids: CASSASSNRGLNTEAFF.

The count of this clone is one. This rearrangement joins TRBV5-1 to TRBJ2-7, with a tentative D call TRBD1 (6 bases). The CDR3 extends over 14 amino acids. Trimming stripped 3 bases from V and 4 bases from J, with 14 bases between. The germline gives CDR1 SGHRS, CDR2 YFSETQ. CDR3 sequence reads: CASSSPTGSYEQYF. CDR3 DNA: TGCGCCAGCAGCTCCCCGACAGGTTCTTACGAGCAGTACTTC.

This rearrangement joins TRBV5-5 to TRBJ2-1; TRBD1 might be the D (6 bases). The CDR3 consists of 13 residues. Trimming took off 4 bases at V and 8 bases at J, with 13 bases between the two ends. Germline CDR1 and CDR2: SGHKS and YYEKEE (reference sequence). CDR3 in amino acids: CASSQRPGDEQFF. In nucleotides, the CDR3 is TGTGCCAGCAGCCAGAGACCAGGGGATGAGCAGTTCTTC. The complete variable domain, with remaining parts taken from reference TRBV5-5 and TRBJ2-1, reads DAGVTQSPTHLIKTRGQQVTLRCSPISGHKSVSWYQQVLGQGPQFIFQYYEKEERGRGNFPDRFSARQFPNYSSELNVNALLLGDSALYLCASSQRPGDEQFFGPGTRLTVL.

This chain links TRBV5-6 with TRBJ2-1; D unresolved. Germline-derived CDR1 and CDR2 are SGHDT and YYEEEE. This CDR3 is 15 amino acids long. The V gene lost 1 base and the J gene lost 5 bases, with 13 bases spanning the gap. In DNA, the CDR3 is TGTGCCAGCAGCTTGTTAACAGCCCCACACAATGAGCAGTTCTTC. Residues: CASSLLTAPHNEQFF.

V gene TRBV27 combines with J gene TRBJ2-2; TRBD1 is a possible D gene (6 bases). Between the trimmed V and J ends, which lost 4 bases and 1 base, there was a span of 7 bases. The CDR3 is made up of 14 amino acids. CDR1 MNHEY and CDR2 SMNVEV come from the germline V gene (reference sequence). CDR3 sequence (DNA): TGTGCCAGCAGTTCGGGACAGAACACCGGGGAGCTGTTTTTT. Translated, it gives CASSSGQNTGELFF.

The chain links TRBV30 to TRBJ1-6; D unresolved. CDR3 size: 16 residues. The germline CDR1 and CDR2 sequences are GTSNPN and SVGIG (reference sequence). V was shortened by 4 bases and J by 8 bases, with 21 bases between the two germline ends. The CDR3 is CAWTLQRVRGHSPLHF. The CDR3 nucleotides read TGTGCCTGGACCCTACAACGGGTTCGGGGTCATTCACCCCTCCACTTT.

V gene TRBV15 combines with J gene TRBJ1-1, with TRBD1 as a possible D gene (5 bases). Trimming took 4 bases from V and 7 from J, leaving 22 bases between them. The CDR3 totals 16 residues. Germline V gene lookup returns CDR1 LNHNV and CDR2 YYDKDF (reference sequence). CDR3 sequence (DNA): TGTGCCACCAGCAACAACGCCAGGGCGTACATATATGAAGCTTTCTTT. Protein sequence: CATSNNARAYIYEAFF.

This rearrangement joins TRBV20-1 to TRBJ1-2; no clear D. CDR3 length equals 11 residues. Looked up from germline, CDR1 is DFQATT and CDR2 is SNEGSKA (reference sequence). Deletions cut 5 bases from V and 3 bases from J, with 7 bases between. Here the CDR3 reads CSAAGYYGYTF. The CDR3 DNA is TGCAGTGCTGCGGGGTACTATGGCTACACCTTC.

V and J are TRBV6-5 and TRBJ2-5; 7 nucleotides line up with TRBD2. CDR3 length: 15 amino acids. V lost 5 bases, J lost 5 bases, and 11 bases stayed unmatched. CDR1 is MNHEY, CDR2 SVGAGI, per germline. CDR3 protein: CASSGTTLRVETQYF. The CDR3 DNA reads as TGTGCCAGCAGTGGGACTACCCTGAGGGTGGAGACCCAGTACTTC.

V and J are TRBV6-1 and TRBJ1-5; perhaps TRBD1 as D (5 bases). Deletions cut 2 bases from V and 5 bases from J, with 13 bases between. Germline values: CDR1 MNHNS, CDR2 SASEGT. The length of the CDR3 is 15 residues. The CDR3 nucleotides are TGTGCCAGCAGTGAATTCCGGCAAGGGGATCAGCCCCAGCATTTT. This gives the protein CASSEFRQGDQPQHF.

The CDR3 DNA sequence: TGCAGCGTTGTAACAGGGGGGAACTATGGCTACACCTTC. This encodes CSVVTGGNYGYTF. The chain joins TRBV29-1 to TRBJ1-2, with TRBD1 identical over 8 bases. CDR1 is SQVTM and CDR2 is ANQGSEA in the germline V gene. The CDR3 sequence is 13 residues long. V dropped 4 bases and J dropped 2; count of bases not matched to a gene: 3. The whole variable domain, remainder taken from reference TRBV29-1 and TRBJ1-2, is SAVISQKPSRDICQRGTSLTIQCQVDSQVTMMFWYRQQPGQSLTLIATANQGSEATYESGFVIDKFPISRPNLTFSTLTVSNMSPEDSSIYLCSVVTGGNYGYTFGSGTRLTVV.